This T cell receptor (beta chain) was captured in a study of blood T cell repertoires in COVID-19. Across the whole study: PBMCs, B-cell-depleted T cells, or T cells were the source of the cDNA or gDNA that made up the material.

The CDR3 is 17 residues long. Germline V gives CDR1 SGHTA, CDR2 FQGNSA. V gave up 4 bases and J gave up 0 bases; unmatched junction bases: 9. TCRdb's copy holds only in-frame clones and misses some; the assay was immunoSEQ multiplex PCR. In the table there are tens of thousands of clones, approximately 80% of which are singletons. The sequencing input was peripheral blood. J is TRBJ1-3 and V is TRBV7-2; TRBD1 aligns across 7 bases. The receptor was isolated from a man in his sixties or seventies with acute or convalescent COVID-19. The CDR3 region is CASSSGGQPYSGNTIYF. For the CDR3, the DNA is TGTGCCAGCAGCTCAGGGGGGCAGCCCTACTCTGGAAACACCATATATTTT.